This paragraph covers one T cell receptor (beta chain) sequence. In the original processing: Scientists estimated how many nucleated cells there were by amplifying reference gene primers. Data came from immunoSEQ multiplex PCR; TCRdb stores just in-frame clones and leaves some out. The DNA gave D and trimming, while V, J and clone size come from that table. The sample carries 250,000 to 350,000 clones, 87% recorded once. V was cut by 3 bases and J by 6 bases, with 2 bases left in between. Germline V gene data show CDR1 as PRHDT and CDR2 as FYEKMQ (reference sequence). This CDR3 region has 11 residues. This sample was taken from a study of blood T cell repertoires in COVID-19. Study-level information: The cDNA or gDNA used as material had been derived from T cells, B-cell-depleted T cells, or PBMCs.

The sequence derives from a young man with active or convalescent COVID-19. This chain uses TRBV13 with TRBJ2-2; no clear D. The specimen sequenced was peripheral blood. For the CDR3, the DNA is TGTGCCAGCAGCTTCTCCGGGGAGCTGTTTTTT. As protein: CASSFSGELFF.